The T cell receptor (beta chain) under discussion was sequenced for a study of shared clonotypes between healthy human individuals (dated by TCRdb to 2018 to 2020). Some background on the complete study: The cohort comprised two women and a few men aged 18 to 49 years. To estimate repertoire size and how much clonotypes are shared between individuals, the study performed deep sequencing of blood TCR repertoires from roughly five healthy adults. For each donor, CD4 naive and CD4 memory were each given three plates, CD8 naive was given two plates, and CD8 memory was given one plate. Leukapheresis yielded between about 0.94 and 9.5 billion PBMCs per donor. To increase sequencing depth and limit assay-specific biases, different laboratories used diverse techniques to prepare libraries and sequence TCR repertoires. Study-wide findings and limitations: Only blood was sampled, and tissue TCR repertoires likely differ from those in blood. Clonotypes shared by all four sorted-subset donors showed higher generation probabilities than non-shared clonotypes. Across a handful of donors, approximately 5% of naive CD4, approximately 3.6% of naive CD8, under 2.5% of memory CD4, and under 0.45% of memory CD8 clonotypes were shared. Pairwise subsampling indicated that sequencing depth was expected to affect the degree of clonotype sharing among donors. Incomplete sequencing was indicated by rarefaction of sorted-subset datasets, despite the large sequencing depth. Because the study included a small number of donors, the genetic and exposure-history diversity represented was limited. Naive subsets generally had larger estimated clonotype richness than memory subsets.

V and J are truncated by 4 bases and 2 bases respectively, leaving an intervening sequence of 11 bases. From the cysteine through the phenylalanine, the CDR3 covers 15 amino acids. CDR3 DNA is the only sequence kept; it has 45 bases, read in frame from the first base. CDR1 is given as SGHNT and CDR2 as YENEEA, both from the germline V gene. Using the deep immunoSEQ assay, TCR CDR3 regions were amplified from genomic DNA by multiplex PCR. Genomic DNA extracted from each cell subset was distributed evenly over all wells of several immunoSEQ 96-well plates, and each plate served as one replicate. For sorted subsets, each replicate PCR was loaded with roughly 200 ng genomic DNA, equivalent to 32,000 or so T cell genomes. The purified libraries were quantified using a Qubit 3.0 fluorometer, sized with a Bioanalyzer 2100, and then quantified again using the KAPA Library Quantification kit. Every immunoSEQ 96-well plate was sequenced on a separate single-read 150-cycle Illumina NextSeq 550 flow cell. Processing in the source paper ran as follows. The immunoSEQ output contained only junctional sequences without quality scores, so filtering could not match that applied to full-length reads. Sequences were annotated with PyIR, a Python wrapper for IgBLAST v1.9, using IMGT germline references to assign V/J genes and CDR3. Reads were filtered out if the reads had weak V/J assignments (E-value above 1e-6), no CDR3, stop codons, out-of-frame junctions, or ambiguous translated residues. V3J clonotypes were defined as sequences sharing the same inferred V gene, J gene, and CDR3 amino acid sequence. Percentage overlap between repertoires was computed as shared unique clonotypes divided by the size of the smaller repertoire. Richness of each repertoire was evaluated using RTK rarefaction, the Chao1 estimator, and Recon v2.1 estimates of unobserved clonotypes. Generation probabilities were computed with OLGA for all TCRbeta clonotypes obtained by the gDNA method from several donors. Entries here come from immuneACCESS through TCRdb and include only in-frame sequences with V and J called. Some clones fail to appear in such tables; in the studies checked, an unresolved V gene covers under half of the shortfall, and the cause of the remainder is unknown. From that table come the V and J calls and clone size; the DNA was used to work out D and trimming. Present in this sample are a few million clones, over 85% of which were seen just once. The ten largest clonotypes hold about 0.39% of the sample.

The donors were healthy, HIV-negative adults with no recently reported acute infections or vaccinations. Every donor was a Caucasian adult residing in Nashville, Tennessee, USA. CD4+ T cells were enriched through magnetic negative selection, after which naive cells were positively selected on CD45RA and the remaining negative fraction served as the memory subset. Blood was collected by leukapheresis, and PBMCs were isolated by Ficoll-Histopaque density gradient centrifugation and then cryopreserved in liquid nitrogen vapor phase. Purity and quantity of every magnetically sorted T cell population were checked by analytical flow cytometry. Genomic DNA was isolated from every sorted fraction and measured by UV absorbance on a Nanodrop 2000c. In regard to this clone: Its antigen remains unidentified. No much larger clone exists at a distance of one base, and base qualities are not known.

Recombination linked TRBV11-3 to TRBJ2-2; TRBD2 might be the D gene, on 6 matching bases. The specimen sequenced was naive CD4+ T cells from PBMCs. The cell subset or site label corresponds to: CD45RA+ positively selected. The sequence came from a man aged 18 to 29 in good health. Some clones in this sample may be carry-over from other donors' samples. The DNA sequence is TGTGCCAGCAGCTCAACCGGGACTAACACCGGGGAGCTGTTTTTT. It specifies CASSSTGTNTGELFF.